This record covers a single TCR beta chain. Its antigen is still unknown. Per-base quality was not reported, and no clone a single base away is much larger than it. After about 9 days of culture, CD4+ T cells were isolated with the EasySep CD4+ T cell isolation kit. Each participant received two doses of an mRNA SARS-CoV-2 vaccine, either BNT162b2 or mRNA-1273. Negative nucleocapsid antibody results before and after vaccination confirmed that the healthy vaccine recipients had no prior SARS-CoV-2 infection. Half of the culture medium was replaced with fresh IL-2-containing medium on days 3 and 7. Unless otherwise noted, each peptide stimulation condition was cultured in triplicate wells. PBMC were separated from whole blood using Ficoll-Paque Plus gradient centrifugation and were then either cryopreserved at -140C or used fresh. The QIAamp micro DNA kit was used to extract genomic DNA from the cultured CD4+ T cells.

The data stem from a study of vaccination effects on CD4 cells after COVID-19 (dated by TCRdb to between 2021 and 2024). Turning to the overall study: To identify antigen-specific CD4+ T cell clonotypes by their expansion, the ViraFEST assay first stimulated PBMC with viral peptide pools and then applied TCR sequencing. Across the study, the median time from the second dose to post-vaccine sampling was 72 days (range 14 to 241). Each well held around 1.9 million PBMC cultured in IMDM containing approximately 5% human AB serum, approximately 10 IU/ml IL-2 and gentamicin, along with around 11 ug/ml peptides. SARS-CoV-2 spike-specific CD4+ TCR repertoires from before and after mRNA vaccination were compared in COVID-19 convalescent patients and in infection-naive vaccine recipients. A total of 10 COVID-19 convalescent patients and several SARS-CoV-2-naive healthy vaccine recipients were included in the full study. Cultures from other donors in the study were sequenced with the Oncomine TCR Beta short-read assay on an Illumina iSeq 100.

What the study reported, not specific to this receptor: Both infection-induced and vaccine-induced clones contracted markedly at late post-vaccination timepoints, which is consistent with waning T cell responses. Limitations of the study were the small number of convalescent patients and the absence of early post-infection timepoints. Among healthy vaccine recipients, nearly all vaccine-induced clones were SARS-CoV-2 mono-reactive, and just 1 of 255 was cross-reactive with common cold coronaviruses.

The library was made by the immunoSEQ multiplex PCR assay. TCR beta CDR3 sequencing was performed on DNA from the cultured, isolated CD4+ T cells. The paper's data handling went like this. The analysis removed non-productive TCR sequences, trimmed reads to the CDR3 region, and retained only CDR3s that were 7 or more amino acids long. The MANAFEST web app was used to identify antigen-specific clonotypes by comparing expansion in peptide wells with expansion in reference cultures. Positive clones required FDR<0.05 expansion versus reference and all other wells, odds ratio above 5, and frequency above 0.1% in two replicate wells. A clonotype was defined as cross-reactive if the clonotype was significantly expanded both in SARS-CoV-2 spike wells and in at least one common cold coronavirus spike condition. CDR3 similarity was assessed by Levenshtein distance with the stringdist R package, and unrooted trees were built with ape in R 3.6.1. TCRdb mirrors the immuneACCESS table, restricted to in-frame sequences. Some clones are absent from its copies; in checked studies, under half trace to an unresolved V gene, and the reason for the others is unknown. V, J and clone size are taken as reported in that table, and D and trimming were inferred from the DNA itself. Within this sample are tens of thousands of clones, with over 65% of them counted one time only. The biggest ten clones account for roughly 2.1% of the sample.

CDR1 and CDR2 are drawn from the germline V gene: SGHRS, YFSETQ. The CDR3 holds 13 amino acids from the cysteine to the phenylalanine. The DNA shown is the 39-base CDR3, in frame from base 1. The V end loses 0 bases and the J end loses 6 bases, and a stretch of 7 bases separates them. The starting material was CD4+ T cells from PBMCs cultured without peptide, obtained after COVID-19 vaccination. Here the chain combines TRBV5-1 and TRBJ1-3; perhaps TRBD1 is the D gene, with 6 bases matching. This TCR was sampled from a human donor who received a COVID-19 vaccine. Here the CDR3 is given as CASSLAGVNTIYF. The nucleotide sequence reads as follows: TGCGCCAGCAGCTTGGCAGGGGTAAACACCATATATTTT.